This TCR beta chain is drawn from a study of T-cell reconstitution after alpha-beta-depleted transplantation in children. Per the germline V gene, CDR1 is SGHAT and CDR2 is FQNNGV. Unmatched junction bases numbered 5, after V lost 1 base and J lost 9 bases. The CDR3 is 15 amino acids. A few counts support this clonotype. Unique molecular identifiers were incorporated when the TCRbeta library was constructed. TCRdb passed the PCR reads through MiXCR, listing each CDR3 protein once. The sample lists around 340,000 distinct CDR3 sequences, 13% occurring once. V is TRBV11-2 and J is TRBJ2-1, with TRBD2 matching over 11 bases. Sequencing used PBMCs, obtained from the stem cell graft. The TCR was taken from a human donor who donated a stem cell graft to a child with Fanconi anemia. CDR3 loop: CASSLAGTSGSEQFF. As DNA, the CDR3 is TGTGCCAGCAGCTTAGCCGGGACTAGCGGTAGTGAGCAGTTCTTC.